The clone carrying this T cell receptor (beta chain) was counted many times. Researchers used genomic DNA as the template to profile TCR beta VDJ and CDR3. From the reads, TCRdb called clonotypes with MiXCR, one entry per CDR3 protein. The repertoire holds hundreds of thousands of distinct CDR3 sequences, with around 72% as singletons. This specimen comes from a study of CD8+CD57+ T cells in acquired aplastic anemia. Whole-study context: On average, healthy donors gave some 11 million reads for CD4+ cells.

This CDR3 comprises 16 residues. J lost 1 base, V lost 5 bases, and 7 bases had no gene match. Per the germline V gene, CDR1 is LGHNA and CDR2 is YNFKEQ. This receptor was obtained from a human donor in good health, serving as a control. Material for sequencing was sorted CD4+, CD8+, or CD8+CD57+ T cells (not recorded which) from PBMCs. This chain connects TRBV4-2 to TRBJ2-3, with TRBD1 identical over 9 bases. The CDR3 is CASSYTGGRGTDTQYF. CDR3 DNA: TGTGCCAGCAGCTATACAGGGGGCAGGGGCACAGATACGCAGTATTTT.